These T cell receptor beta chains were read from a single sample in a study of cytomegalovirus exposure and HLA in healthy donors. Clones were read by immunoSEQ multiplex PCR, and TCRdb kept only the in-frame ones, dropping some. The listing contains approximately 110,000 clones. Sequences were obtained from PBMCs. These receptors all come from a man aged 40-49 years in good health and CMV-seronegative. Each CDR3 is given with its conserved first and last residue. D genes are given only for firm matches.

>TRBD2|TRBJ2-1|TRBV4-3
TGCGCCAGCAGCCCCCCTGGACTAGAGGTCCATGAGCAGTTCTTC
CASSPPGLEVHEQFF
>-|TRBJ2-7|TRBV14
TGTGCCAGCAGCCAAACAGGGAATGCGTACGAGCAGTACTTC
CASSQTGNAYEQYF
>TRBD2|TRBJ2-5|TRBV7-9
TGTGCCAGCAGCTTCTTGGTCGGGAGGGCCGTAGAGACCCAGTACTTC
CASSFLVGRAVETQYF
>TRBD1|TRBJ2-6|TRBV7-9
TGTGCCAGCACGATAGGGACAGGGGGCCCGGGTGGGGCCAACGTCCTGACTTTC
CASTIGTGGPGGANVLTF
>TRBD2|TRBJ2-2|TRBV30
TGTGCCTCAAGACTAGCGGGGGCGTTGGACACCGGGGAGCTGTTTTTT
CASRLAGALDTGELFF
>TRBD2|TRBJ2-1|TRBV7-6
TGTGCCAGCACCCGACTAGCGGGAATTAATGAGCAGTTCTTC
CASTRLAGINEQFF
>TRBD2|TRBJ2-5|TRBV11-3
TGTGCCAGCAGCTTGGGCGGAGGGAGGGCCGGTGAGACCCAGTACTTC
CASSLGGGRAGETQYF
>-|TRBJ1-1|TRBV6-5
TGTGCCAGCAGTTACTCGTGGACAGCTGAAGCTTTCTTT
CASSYSWTAEAFF
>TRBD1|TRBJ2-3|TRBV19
TGTGCCAGTAGTTATCGGGACAGGGTATTAGGAGATACGCAGTATTTT
CASSYRDRVLGDTQYF
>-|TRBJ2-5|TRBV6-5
TGTGCCAGCAGCCGAGACAGCAGGGAGACCCAGTACTTC
CASSRDSRETQYF
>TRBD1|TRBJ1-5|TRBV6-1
TGTGCCAGCAGTGAAATGGGGACAGGGGGCCAGCCCCAGCATTTT
CASSEMGTGGQPQHF
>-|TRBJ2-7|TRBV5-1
TGCGCCAGCAGCATCGGGACAAGCGAGCAGTACTTC
CASSIGTSEQYF
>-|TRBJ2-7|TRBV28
TGTGCCAGCAGTGCCGCCCCGGTAGGGGCATACGAGCAGTACTTC
CASSAAPVGAYEQYF
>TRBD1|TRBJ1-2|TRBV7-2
TGTGCCAGCAGCCGGACAGGGGGGTATGGCTACACCTTC
CASSRTGGYGYTF
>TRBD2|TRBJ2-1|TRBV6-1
TGTGCCAGCAGGATGGGACTAGCATATGAGCAGTTCTTC
CASRMGLAYEQFF
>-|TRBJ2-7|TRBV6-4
TGTGCCAGCAGTGAGAGCCTCGGGTCCCCCTACGAGCAGTACTTC
CASSESLGSPYEQYF
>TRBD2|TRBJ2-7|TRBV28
TGTGCCAGCAGTCTCGTAGCGGGAGTAGGCGAGCAGTACTTC
CASSLVAGVGEQYF
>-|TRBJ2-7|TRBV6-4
TGTGCCAGCAGCGCTGCCCCTCAGTACGAGCAGTACTTC
CASSAAPQYEQYF
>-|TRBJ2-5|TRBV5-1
TGCGCCAGCAGCCGATGGAGCTCCCAAGAGACCCAGTACTTC
CASSRWSSQETQYF
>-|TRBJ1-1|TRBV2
TGTGCCAGCAGGGCCGGGGTGAACACTGAAGCTTTCTTT
CASRAGVNTEAFF
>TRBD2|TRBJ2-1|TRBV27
TGTGCCAGCATCGAGACTAGCGGGAGGGGGAATGAGCAGTTCTTC
CASIETSGRGNEQFF
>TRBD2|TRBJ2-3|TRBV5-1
TGCGCCAGCAGCTTGGCCACGGGGGGAAGGACAGATACGCAGTATTTT
CASSLATGGRTDTQYF
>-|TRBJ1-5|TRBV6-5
TGTGCCAGCAGTACGGGCTCCAGGGGTTATCAGCCCCAGCATTTT
CASSTGSRGYQPQHF
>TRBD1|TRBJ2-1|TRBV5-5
TGTGCCAGCAGCTTGGTTCAGGGGGCTAATGAGCAGTTCTTC
CASSLVQGANEQFF
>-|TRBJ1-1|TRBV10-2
TGCGCCAGCACTGCTGGGGGGGGGACTGAAGCTTTCTTT
CASTAGGGTEAFF
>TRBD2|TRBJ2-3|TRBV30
TGTGCCTGGAGTGTGGGTGACGGGAGGGGGGCAGATACGCAGTATTTT
CAWSVGDGRGADTQYF
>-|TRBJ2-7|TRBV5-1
TGCGCCAGCAGCCCGGGACAAATTTTCTCCTACGAGCAGTACTTC
CASSPGQIFSYEQYF
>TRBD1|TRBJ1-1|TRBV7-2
TGTGCCAGCAGCGTCGGGACAGGGCCTAACACTGAAGCTTTCTTT
CASSVGTGPNTEAFF
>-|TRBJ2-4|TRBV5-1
TGCGCCAGCAGTTCGACAGCCGTAGCCAAAAACATTCAGTACTTC
CASSSTAVAKNIQYF
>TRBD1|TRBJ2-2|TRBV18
TGTGCCAGCTCAACCCGGACAGGGGACACCGGGGAGCTGTTTTTT
CASSTRTGDTGELFF
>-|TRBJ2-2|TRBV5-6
TGTGCCAGCAGCTTGCTCTCCTACACCGGGGAGCTGTTTTTT
CASSLLSYTGELFF
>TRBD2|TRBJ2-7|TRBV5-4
TGTGCCAGCAGTCTTGGACTAGCGGGAGAGCGCGAGCAGTACTTC
CASSLGLAGEREQYF
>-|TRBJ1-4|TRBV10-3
TGTGCCATCAGTCTTCGAGGGGGAGAAAAACTGTTTTTT
CAISLRGGEKLFF
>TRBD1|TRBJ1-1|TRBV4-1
TGCGCCAGCAGCCTCGGACAGGGGGCTGTAGGCACTGAAGCTTTCTTT
CASSLGQGAVGTEAFF
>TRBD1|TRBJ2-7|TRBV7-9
TGTGCCAGCAGCTTCCCAGGGGGCGAGCAGTACTTC
CASSFPGGEQYF
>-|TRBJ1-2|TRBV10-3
TGTGCCATCACGGGGGAGGTTTTTGCTAACTATGGCTACACCTTC
CAITGEVFANYGYTF
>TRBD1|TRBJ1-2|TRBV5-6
TGTGCCAGCAAACAGACAGGGGTGCCGGGCTACACCTTC
CASKQTGVPGYTF
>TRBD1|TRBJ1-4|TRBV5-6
TGTGCCAGCAGCAGACCCCAGGGGGCTAGGGTTGAAAAACTGTTTTTT
CASSRPQGARVEKLFF
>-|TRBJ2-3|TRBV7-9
TGTGCCAGCAGCTTGGGCCGCACAGATACGCAGTATTTT
CASSLGRTDTQYF
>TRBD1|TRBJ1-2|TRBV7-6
TGTGCCAGCAGCTTGGGTCAACAGGGGGGCTACACCTTC
CASSLGQQGGYTF
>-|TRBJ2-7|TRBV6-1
TGTGCCAGCAGTGAAGAGGCAATAGCGTTAAGCTCCTACGAGCAGTACTTC
CASSEEAIALSSYEQYF
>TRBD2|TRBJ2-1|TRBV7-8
TGTGCCAGCAGCAACCCTTTCGGGAGGGCCTCCTACAATGAGCAGTTCTTC
CASSNPFGRASYNEQFF
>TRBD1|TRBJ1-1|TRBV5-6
TGTGCCAGCAGCTGGGGGGACAGGGAGAGTGAAGCTTTCTTT
CASSWGDRESEAFF